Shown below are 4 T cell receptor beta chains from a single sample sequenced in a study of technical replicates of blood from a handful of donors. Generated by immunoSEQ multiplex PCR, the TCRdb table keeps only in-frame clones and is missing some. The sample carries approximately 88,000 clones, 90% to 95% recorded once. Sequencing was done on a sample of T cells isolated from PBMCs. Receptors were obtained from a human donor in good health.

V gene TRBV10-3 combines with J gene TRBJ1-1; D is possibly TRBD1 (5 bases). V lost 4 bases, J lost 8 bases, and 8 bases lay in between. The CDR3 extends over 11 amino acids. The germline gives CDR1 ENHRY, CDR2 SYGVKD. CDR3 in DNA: TGTGCCATCAGTGGACAGACCGAAGCTTTCTTT. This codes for CAISGQTEAFF.

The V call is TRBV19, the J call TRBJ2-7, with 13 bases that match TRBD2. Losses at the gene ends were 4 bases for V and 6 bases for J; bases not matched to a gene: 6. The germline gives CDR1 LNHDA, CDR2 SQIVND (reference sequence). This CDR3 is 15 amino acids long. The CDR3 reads CASSTLTSGGSEQYF. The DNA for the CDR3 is TGTGCCAGTAGTACCCTGACTAGCGGGGGGAGCGAGCAGTACTTC. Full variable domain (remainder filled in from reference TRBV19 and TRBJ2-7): DGGITQSPKYLFRKEGQNVTLSCEQNLNHDAMYWYRQDPGQGLRLIYYSQIVNDFQKGDIAEGYSVSREKKESFPLTVTSAQKNPTAFYLCASSTLTSGGSEQYFGPGTRLTVT.

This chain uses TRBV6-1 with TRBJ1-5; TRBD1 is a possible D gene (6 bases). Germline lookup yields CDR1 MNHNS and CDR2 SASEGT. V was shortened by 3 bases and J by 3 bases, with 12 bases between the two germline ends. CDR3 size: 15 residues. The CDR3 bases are TGTGCCAGCAGTGACAACAGGGCGAACAATCAGCCCCAGCATTTT. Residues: CASSDNRANNQPQHF.

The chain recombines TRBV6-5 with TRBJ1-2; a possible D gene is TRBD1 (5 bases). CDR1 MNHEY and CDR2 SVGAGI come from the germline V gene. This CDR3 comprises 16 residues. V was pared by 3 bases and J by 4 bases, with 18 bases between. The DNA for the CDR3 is TGTGCCAGCAGTTATTCCTCCGGGGGGGGTAGCTATGGCTACACCTTC. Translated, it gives CASSYSSGGGSYGYTF.